This is a list of T cell receptor beta chains from one sample in a study of blood T cell repertoires in COVID-19. Profiling relied on immunoSEQ multiplex PCR, and the TCRdb table lists in-frame clones only, not all of them. Among over 250,000 clones, 88% were seen once, and the ten largest hold 9.5% to 13%. Sequencing used peripheral blood. The receptor set was obtained from a woman aged 70 to 79 with COVID-19, enrolled during active disease. Each CDR3 is given with its conserved first and last residue. The order of the fields is CDR3 DNA, CDR3 protein, D gene, V gene, J gene, clone size. The D gene is left open where the match is weak. Size is stated for part of the rows, as once, few or many counts, or as a class when the clone is expanded.

cdr3_nt: TGCAGCGTTGATTCGGGGAATGGTTCTGGCTACACCTTC
cdr3_aa: CSVDSGNGSGYTF
d_call: NA
v_call: TRBV29-1
j_call: TRBJ1-2
clone_size: NA

cdr3_nt: TGCGCCAGCACCAACGGACTAGCGAAGTATTTT
cdr3_aa: CASTNGLAKYF
d_call: TRBD2
v_call: TRBV5-1
j_call: TRBJ2-3
clone_size: NA

cdr3_nt: TGTGCCAGCAGCCTCGATCCGGGATCCGAATACGAGCAGTACTTC
cdr3_aa: CASSLDPGSEYEQYF
d_call: NA
v_call: TRBV5-4
j_call: TRBJ2-7
clone_size: NA

cdr3_nt: TGTGCCAGCAGGAGACAGGGCATCGGGGAGCTGTTTTTT
cdr3_aa: CASRRQGIGELFF
d_call: TRBD1
v_call: TRBV2
j_call: TRBJ2-2
clone_size: NA

cdr3_nt: TGTGCCAGCAGTACAGGTCAGCCCCAGCATTTT
cdr3_aa: CASSTGQPQHF
d_call: NA
v_call: TRBV12-3/TRBV12-4
j_call: TRBJ1-5
clone_size: NA

cdr3_nt: TGCGCCAGCAGTCATAGACTGGGCTACGAGCAGTACTTC
cdr3_aa: CASSHRLGYEQYF
d_call: NA
v_call: TRBV23-1
j_call: TRBJ2-7
clone_size: NA

cdr3_nt: TGTGCCAGCAGTGAAATCCACCCAGGGGACTATAGCAATCAGCCCCAGCATTTT
cdr3_aa: CASSEIHPGDYSNQPQHF
d_call: NA
v_call: TRBV6-1
j_call: TRBJ1-5
clone_size: NA

cdr3_nt: TGTGCCATCAGTCGACAAAAATATGGCTACACCTTC
cdr3_aa: CAISRQKYGYTF
d_call: NA
v_call: TRBV10-3
j_call: TRBJ1-2
clone_size: NA

cdr3_nt: TGTGCCAGCTTACCTCAATCCACAGATACGCAGTATTTT
cdr3_aa: CASLPQSTDTQYF
d_call: NA
v_call: TRBV18
j_call: TRBJ2-3
clone_size: NA

cdr3_nt: TGTGCCAGCAGCTTGGACTTAGCCCACAATGAGCAGTTCTTC
cdr3_aa: CASSLDLAHNEQFF
d_call: NA
v_call: TRBV5-4
j_call: TRBJ2-1
clone_size: NA

cdr3_nt: TGTGCCAGCAGCGACCGGGACAGGGGACTGTTCTCTGGAAACACCATATATTTT
cdr3_aa: CASSDRDRGLFSGNTIYF
d_call: TRBD1
v_call: TRBV5-4
j_call: TRBJ1-3
clone_size: once

cdr3_nt: TGTGCCAGCAGCTTAGATCGGAACTATGGCTACACCTTC
cdr3_aa: CASSLDRNYGYTF
d_call: NA
v_call: TRBV11-2
j_call: TRBJ1-2
clone_size: NA

cdr3_nt: TGTGCCAGCAGCCGAAGCGGGAGCTCCTACAATGAGCAGTTCTTC
cdr3_aa: CASSRSGSSYNEQFF
d_call: TRBD2
v_call: TRBV11-1
j_call: TRBJ2-1
clone_size: NA

cdr3_nt: TGCGCCAGCAGCTTCTCAGCGGGGGGAGTCACAGATACGCAGTATTTT
cdr3_aa: CASSFSAGGVTDTQYF
d_call: TRBD2
v_call: TRBV5-1
j_call: TRBJ2-3
clone_size: NA

cdr3_nt: TGTGCCAGTAGTTATTCGCAGGGCCTCAATTTT
cdr3_aa: CASSYSQGLNF
d_call: NA
v_call: TRBV19
j_call: TRBJ1-5
clone_size: NA

cdr3_nt: TGTGCCAGCACCAGTTTCAGGGAGGGGGTAAGGCTACTAGCCAAAAACATTCAGTACTTC
cdr3_aa: CASTSFREGVRLLAKNIQYF
d_call: NA
v_call: TRBV28
j_call: TRBJ2-4
clone_size: NA

cdr3_nt: TGTGCCAGCAGAACTGGACTAGCGGGAAACAATGAGCAGTTCTTC
cdr3_aa: CASRTGLAGNNEQFF
d_call: TRBD2
v_call: TRBV6-5
j_call: TRBJ2-1
clone_size: once

cdr3_nt: TGTGCCAGCAGCTCGGGACTAGCTGCAGATACGCAGTATTTT
cdr3_aa: CASSSGLAADTQYF
d_call: TRBD2
v_call: TRBV7-2
j_call: TRBJ2-3
clone_size: once

cdr3_nt: TGTGCCAGCAGTTACGGCGGGCCGAACAACTATGGCTACACCTTC
cdr3_aa: CASSYGGPNNYGYTF
d_call: NA
v_call: TRBV6-5
j_call: TRBJ1-2
clone_size: NA

cdr3_nt: TGCGCCAGCAGCCAAAGGAGCTCCTACGAGCAGTACTTC
cdr3_aa: CASSQRSSYEQYF
d_call: NA
v_call: TRBV4-1
j_call: TRBJ2-7
clone_size: NA

cdr3_nt: TGTGCCACCCTCCGGGACAGGGGGCTGGCAGATACGCAGTATTTT
cdr3_aa: CATLRDRGLADTQYF
d_call: TRBD1
v_call: TRBV6-5
j_call: TRBJ2-3
clone_size: NA

cdr3_nt: TGTGCCAGCAGCCATATCGGGACGGGGGAGAGAGGAGCTTTCTTT
cdr3_aa: CASSHIGTGERGAFF
d_call: NA
v_call: TRBV11-2
j_call: TRBJ1-1
clone_size: once

cdr3_nt: TGTGCCAGCATCGAGACAGGGGGTACGACCCAGTACTTC
cdr3_aa: CASIETGGTTQYF
d_call: TRBD1
v_call: TRBV12-3/TRBV12-4
j_call: TRBJ2-5
clone_size: NA

cdr3_nt: TGTGCCAGCAGACTTCGGACTAGCTCCTACGAGCAGTACTTC
cdr3_aa: CASRLRTSSYEQYF
d_call: TRBD2
v_call: TRBV27
j_call: TRBJ2-7
clone_size: NA

cdr3_nt: TGCGCCAGCAGCTTGGCGACAGAAACAAACACCGGGGAGCTGTTTTTT
cdr3_aa: CASSLATETNTGELFF
d_call: NA
v_call: TRBV5-1
j_call: TRBJ2-2
clone_size: NA

cdr3_nt: TGTGCCAGCAGCCAAGGGACTAGCGGGAGCGGCGAGCAGTACTTC
cdr3_aa: CASSQGTSGSGEQYF
d_call: TRBD2
v_call: TRBV28
j_call: TRBJ2-7
clone_size: NA

cdr3_nt: TGTGCCAGCAGTTTGAGTAGCAATCAGCCCCAGCATTTT
cdr3_aa: CASSLSSNQPQHF
d_call: NA
v_call: TRBV12-3/TRBV12-4
j_call: TRBJ1-5
clone_size: once

cdr3_nt: TGCAGCGGAACTAGCGGAGGGGCCTACAATGAGCAGTTCTTC
cdr3_aa: CSGTSGGAYNEQFF
d_call: TRBD2
v_call: TRBV29-1
j_call: TRBJ2-1
clone_size: NA

cdr3_nt: TGTGCCTGGAGCCCACAGGGTTGGGCTAACTATGGCTACACCTTC
cdr3_aa: CAWSPQGWANYGYTF
d_call: NA
v_call: TRBV30
j_call: TRBJ1-2
clone_size: NA

cdr3_nt: TGCGCCAGCAGCCCAGGGACACAGAGCAATCAGCCCCAGCATTTT
cdr3_aa: CASSPGTQSNQPQHF
d_call: NA
v_call: TRBV5-1
j_call: TRBJ1-5
clone_size: NA

cdr3_nt: TGTGCCAGTAGCCCGGGACAGGGCCGATACTATGGCTACACCTTC
cdr3_aa: CASSPGQGRYYGYTF
d_call: TRBD1
v_call: TRBV19
j_call: TRBJ1-2
clone_size: NA

cdr3_nt: TGTGCCAGCAGCTTGGCTAGCGCGAACACCGGGGAGCTGTTTTTT
cdr3_aa: CASSLASANTGELFF
d_call: NA
v_call: TRBV7-2
j_call: TRBJ2-2
clone_size: once

cdr3_nt: TGTGCCAGCTCACCTCCCGCTCAGGAGACCCAGTACTTC
cdr3_aa: CASSPPAQETQYF
d_call: NA
v_call: TRBV18
j_call: TRBJ2-5
clone_size: NA

cdr3_nt: TGTGCCAGCAGCATCTGGGGGGTTATATCCGGGGAGCTGTTTTTT
cdr3_aa: CASSIWGVISGELFF
d_call: NA
v_call: TRBV7-2
j_call: TRBJ2-2
clone_size: NA

cdr3_nt: TGTGCCAGCAGCTCGACTAGCGGGAGTATAGGCGAGCAGTACTTC
cdr3_aa: CASSSTSGSIGEQYF
d_call: TRBD2
v_call: TRBV7-2
j_call: TRBJ2-7
clone_size: NA

cdr3_nt: TGTGGGACAGGGGCAAATTTGAACACCGGGGAGCTGTTTTTT
cdr3_aa: CGTGANLNTGELFF
d_call: TRBD1
v_call: TRBV28
j_call: TRBJ2-2
clone_size: NA

cdr3_nt: TGCAGCAGTGCGGGAGGCGGAGAGACCCAGTACTTC
cdr3_aa: CSSAGGGETQYF
d_call: TRBD2
v_call: TRBV29-1
j_call: TRBJ2-5
clone_size: NA

cdr3_nt: TGTGCCAGCGGGACAGGGAGCAATCAGCCCCAGCATTTT
cdr3_aa: CASGTGSNQPQHF
d_call: TRBD1
v_call: TRBV2
j_call: TRBJ1-5
clone_size: once

cdr3_nt: TGTGCCAGTAGTATAGAGGCAGGGGAGCAGCCCCAGCATTTT
cdr3_aa: CASSIEAGEQPQHF
d_call: NA
v_call: TRBV19
j_call: TRBJ1-5
clone_size: once

cdr3_nt: TGCAGCGTCGGCCGGACTAGCGGGAGAGGAAACACCGGGGAGCTGTTTTTT
cdr3_aa: CSVGRTSGRGNTGELFF
d_call: TRBD2
v_call: TRBV29-1
j_call: TRBJ2-2
clone_size: NA

cdr3_nt: TGTGCCAGTAGTTCGTACAATGAGCAGTTCTTC
cdr3_aa: CASSSYNEQFF
d_call: NA
v_call: TRBV19
j_call: TRBJ2-1
clone_size: NA

cdr3_nt: TGTGCCTGGAGCCGGGACAGCCCGGCCACTGAAGCTTTCTTT
cdr3_aa: CAWSRDSPATEAFF
d_call: TRBD1
v_call: TRBV30
j_call: TRBJ1-1
clone_size: NA

cdr3_nt: TGTGCCTGGAGTCCCTCCTCCGGGGAGCTGTTTTTT
cdr3_aa: CAWSPSSGELFF
d_call: NA
v_call: TRBV30
j_call: TRBJ2-2
clone_size: NA

cdr3_nt: TGTGCCAGCAGTTTATCGGGACTAGCGGGAGTCAAGAGCACAGATACGCAGTATTTT
cdr3_aa: CASSLSGLAGVKSTDTQYF
d_call: TRBD2
v_call: TRBV28
j_call: TRBJ2-3
clone_size: NA

cdr3_nt: TGTGCCAGCAAGCGGGACAGGGGTTCTGAAGCTTTCTTT
cdr3_aa: CASKRDRGSEAFF
d_call: TRBD1
v_call: TRBV6-5
j_call: TRBJ1-1
clone_size: NA

cdr3_nt: TGTGCCAGCAGCCAACATGGGACGGACAGTGAAGCTTTCTTT
cdr3_aa: CASSQHGTDSEAFF
d_call: NA
v_call: TRBV14
j_call: TRBJ1-1
clone_size: NA

cdr3_nt: TGTGCCAGCAGTGGGATGGGGGGTTTGGCAGATACGCAGTATTTT
cdr3_aa: CASSGMGGLADTQYF
d_call: NA
v_call: TRBV2
j_call: TRBJ2-3
clone_size: NA

cdr3_nt: TGTGCCAGCTCCCAATCAGGGACCGGGGAGCTGTTTTTT
cdr3_aa: CASSQSGTGELFF
d_call: NA
v_call: TRBV3-1/TRBV3-2
j_call: TRBJ2-2
clone_size: NA

cdr3_nt: TGTGCCAGCAGTCCCCAACAGGGCTACGAGCAGTACTTC
cdr3_aa: CASSPQQGYEQYF
d_call: NA
v_call: TRBV27
j_call: TRBJ2-7
clone_size: NA

cdr3_nt: TGCGCCAGCAGCCCCAACAGGGTTAACTATGGCTACACCTTC
cdr3_aa: CASSPNRVNYGYTF
d_call: NA
v_call: TRBV4-1
j_call: TRBJ1-2
clone_size: once

cdr3_nt: TGTGCCAGCAGCCTAGGGACTTTGGGCGATGAGCAGTTCTTC
cdr3_aa: CASSLGTLGDEQFF
d_call: NA
v_call: TRBV3-1/TRBV3-2
j_call: TRBJ2-1
clone_size: NA

cdr3_nt: TGTGCCAGCAGCCACGGACGGGACAGGGGGCGAGAGCAGTACTTC
cdr3_aa: CASSHGRDRGREQYF
d_call: TRBD1
v_call: TRBV7-3
j_call: TRBJ2-7
clone_size: NA

cdr3_nt: TGTGCCAGCAGTTTATCGGGGGGGAGGCGGCCCCAGCATTTT
cdr3_aa: CASSLSGGRRPQHF
d_call: NA
v_call: TRBV28
j_call: TRBJ1-5
clone_size: NA

cdr3_nt: TGTGCCAGCAGCCAAGGCAGGTCTAGCGGGTTTGACAAAAACATTCAGTACTTC
cdr3_aa: CASSQGRSSGFDKNIQYF
d_call: TRBD2
v_call: TRBV4-2
j_call: TRBJ2-4
clone_size: NA